The following is a T cell receptor beta chain sequence with its context. It lacks a known antigen. No base quality values were provided; no much bigger clone lies one nucleotide off. The cohort comprised 710 or so healthy bone marrow donors. All cohort members were sampled while nominally healthy, although unrecorded immune exposures were likely present. The donor tested CMV seropositive, placing the donor among the 289 seropositive members of the cohort. Each donor provided a peripheral blood sample, and peripheral blood mononuclear cells were used for TCR beta sequencing. Genomic DNA was extracted from the blood cell samples with the Qiagen DNeasy Blood Extraction Kit. Library construction relied on the immunoSEQ multiplex PCR assay. A mixture of 60 forward primers for TCR Vbeta segments and 13 reverse primers for TCR Jbeta segments was used in the multiplex PCR. A multiplex PCR assay on genomic DNA amplified the CDR3 region of rearranged TCR beta genes. The Illumina HiSeq System was used to sequence the amplified TCR beta libraries as 87-base-pair reads. Processing in the source paper ran as follows. Across the 640 or so repertoires, a later analysis counted some 81 million unique TCR beta chains, 8.5 million to 12 million of which were shared by at least two donors. A nearest-neighbor algorithm error-corrected the raw reads and collapsed the reads into unique sequences, merging closely related sequences to remove PCR and sequencing errors. V, D and J gene segments were assigned by aligning CDR3 sequences to IMGT reference sequences. For a sequence to be retained, at least a six-nucleotide match to both a V gene segment and a J gene segment was required. A rearrangement counted as productive if the CDR3 had no stop codons and remained in frame with V and J, and every other rearrangement counted as non-productive. Following IMGT convention, CDR3 was defined as the stretch from the second conserved V-encoded cysteine up to the conserved J-encoded phenylalanine. Sequences without an unambiguous match to a single V gene segment were excluded from the earlier analysis of 450 to 750 of the donors. An earlier analysis of under 750 of the donors called V segments functional above 56.7% productive rearrangements and segregating when the between-donor standard deviation exceeded 5%. A statistical classification framework was built for diagnosing cytomegalovirus status from the catalog of TCR beta chain sequences. In a later analysis, V and J genes were assigned by comparing TCR nucleotide sequences against IMGT/GENE-DB human TR gene sequences. The TCRdist pipeline was used in a later analysis to assign CDR3 sequences and most-parsimonious VDJ recombination scenarios. In a later analysis, every TCR beta chain was defined by the combination of its CDR3 amino acid sequence and its V-gene family, and reads without a unique V-gene family were dropped. A later analysis removed 592 highly shared, low-generation-probability nucleotide sequences to deal with suspected cross-contamination and a sequencing artifact. In a later analysis, a clonal expansion index was calculated for each public chain from normalized within-repertoire ranks of inferred template counts. In a later analysis, generation probabilities were computed with a VDJ recombination model fitted to out-of-frame rearrangements, and the resulting probabilities were checked against IGoR. Hypergeometric tests were used in a later analysis to score TCR-TCR, TCR-HLA and TCR-CMV co-occurrence, with a repertoire-size bias correction applied to the TCR pairs. In a later analysis, false discovery rates were estimated by permuting HLA or CMV assignments 20 times. In a later analysis, co-occurring TCRs were grouped using DBSCAN, and TCRdist sequence similarity was added for clustering within HLA-allele-positive subsets. Repertoires with fewer than 30,000 or more than 120,000 public chains were left out of co-occurrence clustering, as were several repertoires with anomalous nucleotide sharing. What TCRdb holds here is the immuneACCESS table cut down to in-frame rearrangements. Part of the clones is not present; checked against another copy, under half of the missing clones reflect an unresolved V gene, and the others are unexplained. The D gene and trimming were derived from the DNA, and the V and J assignments and clone size from that table. Within this sample are over 150,000 clones, with approximately 67% of them counted one time only. The ten top clones hold roughly 4.1% of the sample.

The sample belongs to a study of cytomegalovirus exposure and HLA in healthy donors (TCRdb year 2017). Background for the entire study: An earlier analysis of roughly 610 of the donors reported roughly 300 Gb of sequence data and roughly 120 million unique TCR beta sequences obtained from some 200 million T cells. Of the 350 to 450 genotyped donors, roughly 76% were placed in the genetic ancestry cluster associated with self-reported Caucasian donors. Every repertoire in the discovery cohort had been generated on one and the same sequencing platform. The study profiled the T cell repertoires of under 850 subjects by immunosequencing and related them to cytomegalovirus serostatus. The later analysis used no new phenotypic data to find candidate immune exposures, relying instead on TCR beta sequences and their occurrence across donors. Genome-wide SNP genotypes for about 65% of the roughly 670 donors were used in a later genetic analysis, which treated that subset as a discovery cohort. The study was designed to test whether signatures of past pathogen exposure could be identified by cataloging public T cell receptors. In a later analysis, previously published TCR beta repertoires from 666 donors were re-analyzed and high-resolution HLA genotyping was added so that TCR occurrence patterns could be studied. About five DR-DQ haplotypes were treated as single units for association and clustering because of strong linkage in the cohort. Along with the roughly 670-subject first cohort, a separate validation cohort of 120 different subjects was used. An early release covering 500 to 750 HLA-typed donors comprised 300 to 350 gigabases of sequencing data and tens of millions of unique TCR sequences. Among about 370 genotyped donors of the cohort, an average of approximately 200,000 unique TCR beta nucleotide sequences was sequenced per donor, of which about 18% were non-productive. An earlier analysis of approximately 640 of the donors applied high-throughput TCR beta sequencing to assess whether each TCR beta V gene segment acted as functional or pseudogenic. HLA typing covered class I and class II loci at four-digit resolution. The number of typed donors differed by locus: roughly 620-630 for A, B, C, DRB1 and DQB1; approximately 520 for DQA1; 600 to 610 for DPA1; and around 490 for DPB1. Donor age, sex, ethnicity and CMV serostatus were collected together with the repertoire data. To predict cytomegalovirus infection status, the study combined high-throughput TCR immunosequencing, statistical association of individual TCRs with disease status, and machine learning. Summary of the overall study and its limitations: The study gave a list of some 150 TCR beta chains associated with cytomegalovirus. Some IMGT-functional V segments, including TRBV6-2 and TRBV6-3, could not be told apart with the 87-base-pair reads, so those segments were excluded. An association between a missense DCLRE1C variant and V-gene and J-gene trimming of TCR beta chains was found in a later genetic analysis and replicated in an independent cohort. Correlated functional status among segregating V segments might be attributable to linkage disequilibrium, but an unknown experimental factor could not be ruled out. A later analysis found that TCR association rates varied across HLA loci, with DRB1 alleles showing the most associated TCRs and HLA-C alleles the fewest. Because HLA typing was unavailable for some donors at each locus, only the typed subset was used in association tests. Immune exposure information for the cohort was limited to CMV serostatus. Presence/absence analyses assumed roughly uniform sequencing depth across donors, an assumption that may not hold. According to a later analysis, most CMV-associated TCR beta chains appeared to be HLA-restricted, and the HLA associations seemed to be driven largely by CMV exposure. In a later genetic analysis, fewer N-insertions in productive TCRs were reported among donors in an Asian-associated ancestry cluster than the approximately 670-donor mean. Specific HLA alleles were associated with 15,000 to 20,000 TCR beta sequences at a false discovery rate of 0.05 in a later analysis. In an earlier analysis of fewer than 750 of the donors, most TCR beta V segments were observed in productive rearrangements about 87% or about 30% of the time, broadly matching IMGT annotations. In a later analysis, several top co-occurrence clusters were reported to appear linked to parvovirus B19, influenza, CMV and Epstein-Barr virus. While some public TCRs were present in many individuals, most TCR sequences turned up only very rarely across donors. The classifier was reported to diagnose cytomegalovirus status with high specificity and sensitivity in both the original and validation cohorts. In a later analysis, HLA-associated TCR beta chains were found to be more clonally expanded and to have lower generation probabilities than equally common non-associated chains. In vitro tests confirmed that a few of the cytomegalovirus-associated TCR beta chains recognize cytomegalovirus antigens. A cluster of highly shared sequence variants was judged likely to represent a technical artifact of the sequencing pipeline. The authors suggested that the approach could potentially be generalized to other disease states and immunological phenotypes. Because counts were too low, 15 or so rarely observed V segments, including chromosome 9 orphons, were excluded from the earlier analysis of 587 of the donors. A further reported finding was that TCR beta sequences accurately predicted the HLA-A and HLA-B alleles for most subjects in the first cohort. Only TCR beta chains were sequenced in this cohort, and the absence of alpha or paired-chain data limited detectable features. Assigning TCR associations to individual alleles was difficult when HLA alleles, especially DR and DQ, strongly co-occurred.

The germline V and J ends show losses of 2 bases and 8 bases respectively, and no gene match explains 12 bases of the junction. Taken from the germline V gene, the CDR1 and CDR2 loops are MNHNS and SASEGT. From the cysteine through the phenylalanine, the CDR3 covers 17 amino acids. Only the CDR3 part of the read is kept: 51 bases, read in frame from the first base. This clonotype originated in a woman under 30 in good health and CMV-seropositive. The sample was PBMCs. The receptor chain draws on TRBV6-1 and TRBJ2-1, with TRBD1 identical over 10 junction bases. The DNA sequence is as follows: TGTGCCAGCAGTGAACATTCTAGGACAGGGGGTTTTGATGAGCAGTTCTTC. Its product reads: CASSEHSRTGGFDEQFF.